This TCR beta chain is drawn from a study of T cells in Graves' hyperthyroidism and ophthalmopathy. For Graves' hyperthyroidism to be stable, ophthalmopathy could not progress within 18 months. Newly diagnosed hyperthyroidism, duration under 2 months, in patients aged 18 to 65. Reasons for excluding patients were uncontrolled infection, other autoimmune disease, pregnancy or lactation. This clonotype was seen many times. Amplified TCR beta CDR3 regions derived from RNA transcripts. The HTBI set primed first-round TCR CDR3 RT-PCR. MiXCR, applied by TCRdb to the multiplex PCR reads, yields one record per CDR3 protein. The repertoire includes 380,000 or so distinct CDR3 sequences, about a fifth of them detected once, and around 3.6% sits in the top ten. This CDR3 is 11 amino acids long. The germline V gene has CDR1 DFQATT and CDR2 SNEGSKA (reference sequence). With 3 bases removed from V and 9 bases from J, the gap between germline ends came to 11 bases.

Sequencing was done on a sample of blood. This chain links TRBV20-1 with TRBJ2-5, with D unresolved. The receptor comes from a woman younger than 30 with Graves' hyperthyroidism. CDR3 amino acids: CSASGGVAQYF. The CDR3 DNA reads as TGCAGTGCTAGCGGTGGGGTGGCCCAGTACTTC.